This T cell receptor (beta chain) was documented in a study of OX40 agonist ivuxolimab in advanced cancers. Germline V CDR1 and CDR2: MDHEN, SYDVKM. The CDR3 sequence is 14 residues long. V lost 5 bases, J lost 5 bases, and 15 bases lay in between. TCRdb keeps only in-frame clones here, not all; method: immunoSEQ multiplex PCR. This sample has some 100,000 clones, with 75% to 90% found just once. Sample: CD4+ or CD8+ T cells sorted from blood, taken in a trial of the OX40 agonist ivuxolimab. The J gene is TRBJ1-2, the V gene TRBV28; D might be TRBD1 (6 bases). The receptor was derived from an adult with an advanced solid tumor such as melanoma, head and neck, liver or kidney cancer. The CDR3 region is CASSGPGQFYGYTF. The CDR3 DNA follows: TGTGCCAGCAGTGGCCCTGGACAGTTTTATGGCTACACCTTC.